These T cell receptor beta chains were read from a single sample in a study of T cell repertoires in ileal Crohn's disease. Sequenced by immunoSEQ multiplex PCR; TCRdb stores in-frame clones only, minus some. The table includes around 1,600 clones, about 81% detected once. The sample comprised ileal tissue. The receptors derive from an adult with Crohn's disease. The conserved cysteine and the conserved F or W are not part of the CDR3 here. A clone size is listed for some rows: how often the clone was seen (once, few, many), or a class if it is expanded.

clone size,J gene,V gene,CDR3 protein
NA,TRBJ1-4,TRBV27,ASSLTQGADGKLF
NA,TRBJ2-7,TRBV5-1,ASSLAPEGYEQY
once,TRBJ1-1,TRBV6-5,ASSLQGDTEAF
once,TRBJ1-2,TRBV28,ASSLAGSGYT
NA,TRBJ1-1,TRBV19,ASSLSTGGDTEAF
NA,TRBJ1-5,TRBV6-5,ASSKQGFDQPQH
NA,TRBJ1-2,TRBV18,ASSRGQGAGNYGYT
NA,TRBJ2-3,TRBV10-3,AISDRDNTDTQY
NA,TRBJ2-5,TRBV2,ASSGGGIQETQY
NA,TRBJ2-7,TRBV11-3,ASSLESDISSEQY
few,TRBJ2-6,TRBV2,ASSVQGTAGANVLT
NA,TRBJ2-7,TRBV5-1,ASRDFGSEQY
NA,TRBJ2-5,TRBV7-2,ASSLGRSGGTQY
NA,TRBJ1-2,TRBV30,AWSVDLAGAGFGYT
NA,TRBJ2-5,TRBV21-1,ASSKGGILPAGETQY
once,TRBJ1-5,TRBV6-6,ASSLQGLSNQPQH
few,TRBJ1-1,TRBV6-5,ASIKQGFGTEAF
few,TRBJ2-5,TRBV5-4,ASSHSDQETQY
NA,TRBJ1-4,TRBV18,ASSPARDEKLF
NA,TRBJ1-2,TRBV2,ASSEQGSHYGYT
once,TRBJ2-3,TRBV11-3,ASSLGLSSLDTQY
NA,TRBJ2-3,TRBV6-6,ASNLTPTDTQY
few,TRBJ1-4,TRBV11-2,ASSPQGEREKLF
NA,TRBJ2-5,TRBV18,ASSPQGQRETQY
once,TRBJ1-3,TRBV5-4,ASSQDNSGNTIY
NA,TRBJ2-2,TRBV9,ASSVDSRERSGRELF
NA,TRBJ1-6,TRBV2,ASSLQSSYNPPLH
few,TRBJ1-5,TRBV7-8,ASSLDRGRIQPQH
NA,TRBJ2-3,TRBV10-1,ASSESGRGGTDTQY
NA,TRBJ2-1,TRBV7-8,ASSSSGGRNEQF
few,TRBJ1-1,TRBV30,AWRLGQSMNTEAF
NA,TRBJ1-6,TRBV7-2,ASSLAPPSSYNSPLH
NA,TRBJ2-4,TRBV28,ASILSGGAKNIQY
few,TRBJ2-3,TRBV7-2,ASSLGTSGGGTDTQY
once,TRBJ1-2,TRBV28,ASTPSDTQSYT
NA,TRBJ1-6,TRBV4-3,ASSQNGGGGSPLH
few,TRBJ1-5,TRBV4-1,ASSQDIRQPQH
NA,TRBJ1-1,TRBV19,ASSARPGTEAF
NA,TRBJ2-1,TRBV4-2,ASSQEGEYNEQF
NA,TRBJ2-3,TRBV13,ASSFERGKEDTQY
NA,TRBJ1-2,TRBV30,AWSPQSYGYT
few,TRBJ1-1,TRBV6-1,ASRLQGVNTEAF
NA,TRBJ1-1,TRBV18,ASSPGQGRYTEAF
NA,TRBJ2-1,TRBV5-1,ASSLDQTGNEQF